This T cell receptor (beta chain) was identified during a study of OX40 agonist ivuxolimab in advanced cancers. Profiled with immunoSEQ multiplex PCR; TCRdb holds only in-frame clones, not every one. The table shows about 31,000 clones, with roughly 80% occurring only once. J was trimmed by 6 bases and V by 2 bases; bases with no gene match: 10. CDR3 length: 15 amino acids. Per germline, CDR1 SGHDT and CDR2 YYEEEE. V gene TRBV5-6 combines with J gene TRBJ2-7, with TRBD1 matching over 8 bases. Sequenced material: CD4+ or CD8+ T cells sorted from blood, taken in a trial of the OX40 agonist ivuxolimab. The TCR sequence derives from an adult with an advanced solid tumor such as melanoma, head and neck, liver or kidney cancer. Here the CDR3 reads CASSLAAGGASEQYF. As DNA, the CDR3 is TGTGCCAGCAGCTTAGCGGCAGGGGGCGCTTCCGAGCAGTACTTC.